The rows below give T cell receptor beta chains drawn from one sample of a study of vaccination effects on CD4 cells after COVID-19. These TCRs' antigens remain unknown. Measured with immunoSEQ multiplex PCR; TCRdb has only the in-frame clones, and not every one. The repertoire holds roughly 70,000 clones, under 85% seen once, with about 5% in the top ten. This specimen consisted of CD4+ T cells from PBMCs cultured with HIV peptides, obtained before COVID-19 vaccination. The receptor source for this set is a human donor who had a prior SARS-CoV-2 infection. Each CDR3 is given with its conserved first and last residue. The order of the fields is J gene, D gene, V gene, clone size, CDR3 protein, CDR3 DNA. The D gene is left open where the match is weak. A row's size may be missing; if present it is once, few, many or a size class.

TRBJ1-2,TRBD1,TRBV5-4,-,CASSKTGEPYGYTF,TGTGCCAGCAGCAAGACAGGGGAACCCTATGGCTACACCTTC
TRBJ2-5,TRBD2,TRBV2,-,CASSGEGLETQYF,TGTGCCAGCAGTGGGGAGGGGTTGGAGACCCAGTACTTC
TRBJ1-5,-,TRBV28,-,CASSLEGWASNQPQHF,TGTGCCAGCAGCCTGGAGGGTTGGGCTAGCAATCAGCCCCAGCATTTT
TRBJ1-4,-,TRBV3-1/TRBV3-2,-,CASSQNRHPNEKLFF,TGTGCCAGCAGCCAGAATCGACATCCTAATGAAAAACTGTTTTTT
TRBJ2-7,-,TRBV5-5,-,CASSLFVSASYEQYF,TGTGCCAGCAGCTTGTTTGTATCGGCCTCCTACGAGCAGTACTTC
TRBJ2-7,-,TRBV28,-,CASSSPGQGGYEQYF,TGTGCCAGCAGTTCCCCCGGACAGGGAGGGTACGAGCAGTACTTC
TRBJ2-2,TRBD2,TRBV6-5,-,CASTLSGRNTGELFF,TGTGCCAGCACTTTGAGCGGGAGGAACACCGGGGAGCTGTTTTTT
TRBJ1-2,-,TRBV5-1,-,CASSFSGGLYGYTF,TGCGCCAGCAGCTTTTCAGGTGGTCTCTATGGCTACACCTTC
TRBJ2-1,TRBD1,TRBV15,once,CATSPDRGLAFEQFF,TGTGCCACCAGCCCGGACAGGGGGCTGGCCTTTGAGCAGTTCTTC
TRBJ2-7,-,TRBV19,-,CASSSVAAYEQYF,TGTGCCAGTAGTTCAGTGGCAGCCTACGAGCAGTACTTC
TRBJ2-7,-,TRBV2,-,CASRRHYEQYF,TGTGCCAGCAGAAGGCACTACGAGCAGTACTTC
TRBJ1-1,TRBD1,TRBV5-4,once,CASSPGQMNTEAFF,TGTGCCAGCAGCCCGGGACAGATGAACACTGAAGCTTTCTTT
TRBJ1-6,-,TRBV2,-,CASSEYGQKGVYNSPLHF,TGTGCCAGCAGTGAATACGGGCAGAAAGGGGTCTATAATTCACCCCTCCACTTT
TRBJ1-6,-,TRBV11-3,once,CASSLGQNSPLHF,TGTGCCAGCAGCTTGGGCCAAAATTCACCCCTCCACTTT
TRBJ1-3,-,TRBV5-1,-,CASSLEQGGYSGNTIYF,TGCGCCAGCAGCTTGGAACAGGGAGGATACTCTGGAAACACCATATATTTT
TRBJ2-7,-,TRBV27,-,CASSRRTESYEQYF,TGTGCCAGCAGTCGAAGGACAGAGTCCTACGAGCAGTACTTC
TRBJ1-3,-,TRBV2,-,CASSHDPTFGGGNTIYF,TGTGCCAGCAGCCACGACCCGACGTTCGGTGGTGGAAACACCATATATTTT
TRBJ1-5,-,TRBV6-2/TRBV6-3,-,CASSYISRGTDNQPQHF,TGTGCCAGCAGTTACATATCCCGAGGGACTGACAATCAGCCCCAGCATTTT
TRBJ1-2,-,TRBV27,-,CASSPDRGARGYTF,TGTGCCAGCAGTCCCGACCGGGGGGCGCGGGGCTACACCTTC
TRBJ2-5,-,TRBV9,-,CASSVGLQTGQETQYF,TGTGCCAGCAGCGTAGGTCTCCAGACAGGCCAAGAGACCCAGTACTTC
TRBJ2-7,-,TRBV3-1/TRBV3-2,medium-sized,CASSQVFYANEQYF,TGTGCCAGCAGCCAAGTATTCTATGCCAACGAGCAGTACTTC
TRBJ2-1,-,TRBV29-1,-,CSVVRLGQDNEQFF,TGCAGCGTTGTCCGCTTGGGTCAGGACAATGAGCAGTTCTTC
TRBJ2-2,TRBD2,TRBV5-4,-,CASSPLAGGHNTGELFF,TGTGCCAGCAGCCCATTAGCGGGGGGCCACAACACCGGGGAGCTGTTTTTT
TRBJ2-1,-,TRBV4-3,-,CASSRVPGLQSYNEQFF,TGCGCCAGCAGCCGTGTACCGGGACTCCAATCCTACAATGAGCAGTTCTTC
TRBJ2-2,-,TRBV7-2,-,CASSFMSHLGPKTGELFF,TGTGCCAGCAGCTTTATGTCCCATCTAGGCCCTAAAACCGGGGAGCTGTTTTTT
TRBJ2-7,TRBD1,TRBV5-1,-,CANRLKQGIYEQYF,TGCGCCAACCGACTCAAACAGGGGATCTACGAGCAGTACTTC
TRBJ1-6,TRBD1,TRBV6-5,few,CASSLGQLFSPLHF,TGTGCCAGCAGTTTGGGACAGCTTTTTTCACCCCTCCACTTT
TRBJ1-5,-,TRBV7-9,-,CASSWGGTQPQHF,TGTGCCAGCAGCTGGGGGGGCACTCAGCCCCAGCATTTT
TRBJ1-2,-,TRBV27,-,CASSPDRNYGYTF,TGTGCCAGCAGTCCGGACAGAAACTATGGCTACACCTTC
TRBJ2-3,-,TRBV24-1,once,CATSDLSSADSTDTQYF,TGTGCCACCAGTGATTTGAGTAGCGCTGATAGCACAGATACGCAGTATTTT
TRBJ2-3,TRBD1,TRBV30,-,CAWSKGARSTDTQYF,TGTGCCTGGAGCAAGGGGGCGCGGAGCACAGATACGCAGTATTTT
TRBJ2-3,TRBD2,TRBV11-2,-,CASSSPPGLATDTQYF,TGTGCCAGCAGCTCCCCGCCGGGACTAGCAACAGATACGCAGTATTTT
TRBJ2-3,TRBD1,TRBV29-1,-,CSGTYRGVTDTQYF,TGCAGCGGCACCTACAGGGGAGTGACAGATACGCAGTATTTT
TRBJ2-5,-,TRBV11-2,-,CASSPQGGGQYF,TGTGCCAGCAGCCCCCAGGGAGGCGGCCAGTACTTC
TRBJ1-1,-,TRBV7-2,-,CASSLAGVNTEAFF,TGTGCCAGCAGCTTAGCCGGCGTGAACACTGAAGCTTTCTTT
TRBJ2-5,TRBD2,TRBV19,-,CASTDQRGSQETQYF,TGTGCCAGTACCGATCAGCGGGGATCCCAAGAGACCCAGTACTTC
TRBJ1-2,-,TRBV10-3,-,CAISEGGTAFYGYTF,TGTGCCATCAGTGAGGGAGGGACGGCCTTCTATGGCTACACCTTC
TRBJ2-7,-,TRBV6-1,-,CASSEGGWDEQYF,TGTGCCAGCAGTGAAGGGGGGTGGGACGAGCAGTACTTC
TRBJ2-7,-,TRBV5-1,-,CASSLLASEGGEQYF,TGCGCCAGCAGCTTACTAGCGAGCGAAGGGGGGGAGCAGTACTTC
TRBJ2-3,TRBD2,TRBV14,-,CASSPSGGADTQYF,TGTGCCAGCAGCCCGAGCGGGGGGGCTGATACGCAGTATTTT
TRBJ2-5,-,TRBV7-3,-,CASGRGPQETQYF,TGTGCCAGCGGGCGGGGGCCCCAAGAGACCCAGTACTTC
TRBJ1-5,-,TRBV2,-,CASRRGRDQPQHF,TGTGCCAGCCGTCGGGGGCGAGATCAGCCCCAGCATTTT
TRBJ1-3,-,TRBV15,-,CATSGDNYSGNTIYF,TGTGCCACCAGCGGGGACAACTACTCTGGAAACACCATATATTTT
TRBJ2-1,-,TRBV5-4,few,CASSLSQGYNEQFF,TGTGCCAGCAGCTTGTCGCAGGGCTACAATGAGCAGTTCTTC
TRBJ1-2,-,TRBV2,-,CASSGFGGDDGYTF,TGTGCCAGCAGTGGGTTCGGGGGCGACGATGGCTACACCTTC
TRBJ2-1,TRBD2,TRBV5-6,-,CASSSSLAGVQNEQFF,TGTGCCAGCAGCTCGAGCCTAGCGGGAGTGCAGAATGAGCAGTTCTTC
TRBJ2-7,TRBD1,TRBV5-6,-,CASSPQPGQGSYEQYF,TGTGCCAGCAGCCCACAACCGGGACAGGGCTCCTACGAGCAGTACTTC
TRBJ2-5,-,TRBV4-1,-,CASRAGETQYF,TGCGCCAGTCGGGCAGGGGAGACCCAGTACTTC
TRBJ2-5,-,TRBV18,once,CASSPYTTGVETQYF,TGTGCCAGCTCACCTTATACGACAGGAGTAGAGACCCAGTACTTC
TRBJ2-5,TRBD1,TRBV15,once,CATSRGPGTGSEETQYF,TGTGCCACCAGCAGAGGCCCTGGGACAGGGTCTGAAGAGACCCAGTACTTC
TRBJ2-5,-,TRBV3-1/TRBV3-2,-,CASSQDRGSRGETQYF,TGTGCCAGCAGCCAAGATCGGGGCTCTAGGGGAGAGACCCAGTACTTC
TRBJ2-5,TRBD2,TRBV19,-,CASSSRLAGGETQYF,TGTGCCAGTAGTTCTCGCCTAGCGGGGGGTGAGACCCAGTACTTC
TRBJ1-4,-,TRBV6-5,-,CASSYSNPTNEKLFF,TGTGCCAGCAGTTACTCGAACCCAACTAATGAAAAACTGTTTTTT
TRBJ2-7,-,TRBV7-9,-,CASSTDILPYEQYF,TGTGCCAGCAGCACGGACATCCTGCCCTACGAGCAGTACTTC
TRBJ1-2,-,TRBV9,-,CASSVVRLFGYTF,TGTGCCAGCAGCGTAGTTCGCCTTTTCGGCTACACCTTC
TRBJ1-1,TRBD1,TRBV7-2,-,CASSLRTGMNTEAFF,TGTGCCAGCAGCCTCAGGACAGGGATGAACACTGAAGCTTTCTTT
TRBJ1-1,-,TRBV2,-,CASSVGLNTEAFF,TGTGCCAGCAGTGTTGGACTGAACACTGAAGCTTTCTTT
TRBJ2-1,TRBD1,TRBV6-5,-,CASQVGQGLPNEQFF,TGTGCCAGCCAGGTTGGACAGGGCTTGCCCAATGAGCAGTTCTTC
TRBJ2-6,TRBD2,TRBV15,-,CATSRDSGSGANVLTF,TGTGCCACCAGCAGAGATAGCGGGAGTGGGGCCAACGTCCTGACTTTC
TRBJ2-1,-,TRBV7-2,-,CASTKYKEQFF,TGTGCCAGCACTAAATACAAGGAGCAGTTCTTC